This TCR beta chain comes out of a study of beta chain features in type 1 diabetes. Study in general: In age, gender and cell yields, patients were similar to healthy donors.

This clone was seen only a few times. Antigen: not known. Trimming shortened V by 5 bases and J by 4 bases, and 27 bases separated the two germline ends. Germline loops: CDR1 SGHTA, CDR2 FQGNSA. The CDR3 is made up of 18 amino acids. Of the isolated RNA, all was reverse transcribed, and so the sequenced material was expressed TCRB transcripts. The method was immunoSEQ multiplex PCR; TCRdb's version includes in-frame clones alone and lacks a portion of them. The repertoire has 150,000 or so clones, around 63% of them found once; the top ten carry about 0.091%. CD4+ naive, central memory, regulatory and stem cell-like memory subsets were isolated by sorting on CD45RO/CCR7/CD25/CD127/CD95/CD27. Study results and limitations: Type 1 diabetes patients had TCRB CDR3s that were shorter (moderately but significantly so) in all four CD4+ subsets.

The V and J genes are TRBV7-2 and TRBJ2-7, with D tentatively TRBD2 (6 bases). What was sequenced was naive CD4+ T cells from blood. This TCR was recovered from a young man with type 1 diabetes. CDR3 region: CASSENLGTHLLIYEQYF. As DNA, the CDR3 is TGTGCCAGCAGCGAAAACTTGGGGACTCACTTACTAATTTACGAGCAGTACTTC.